Listed below are T cell receptor beta chains from one sample, sequenced in a study of blood T cell repertoires in COVID-19. Profiled with immunoSEQ multiplex PCR; TCRdb holds only in-frame clones, not every one. The sample includes approximately 190,000 clones, about 88% of them seen just once. The sample comprised peripheral blood. The receptors were gathered from a man in his forties with active or convalescent COVID-19. Each CDR3 is given with its conserved first and last residue. The order of the fields is J gene, V gene, clone size, D gene, CDR3 DNA, CDR3 protein. The D gene is left open where the match is weak. Only part of the rows carry a size: once, few, many, or a class if the clone is expanded.

J: TRBJ2-1
V: TRBV28
size: few
D: TRBD2
DNA: TGTGCCAGCACGATAGCGGGATCGAACAATGAGCAGTTCTTC
CDR3: CASTIAGSNNEQFF

J: TRBJ2-2
V: TRBV12-3/TRBV12-4
size: -
D: -
DNA: TGTGCCAGCAGCTGGGCGGGGGAGCTGTTTTTT
CDR3: CASSWAGELFF

J: TRBJ2-4
V: TRBV27
size: -
D: -
DNA: TGTGCCAACCTCCAGGGCGAAGGGATAGCCAAAAACATTCAGTACTTC
CDR3: CANLQGEGIAKNIQYF

J: TRBJ1-1
V: TRBV10-3
size: -
D: -
DNA: TGTGCCATCAGTGAGTCACCGGACAGTTTTATGAACACTGAAGCTTTCTTT
CDR3: CAISESPDSFMNTEAFF

J: TRBJ1-1
V: TRBV5-1
size: -
D: -
DNA: TGCGCCAGCAGCTTGGGAGGGAACACTGAAGCTTTCTTT
CDR3: CASSLGGNTEAFF

J: TRBJ1-3
V: TRBV28
size: once
D: -
DNA: TGTGCCAGCAGCTCCATTACTCCCGGGGCTGGAAACACCATATATTTT
CDR3: CASSSITPGAGNTIYF

J: TRBJ1-5
V: TRBV28
size: -
D: -
DNA: TGTGCCAGCAGCCGCCCTGGGGGCGCGGGCAATCAGCCCCAGCATTTT
CDR3: CASSRPGGAGNQPQHF

J: TRBJ2-3
V: TRBV5-1
size: -
D: -
DNA: TGCGCCAGCAGCTTGGGAGGAAGCACAGATACGCAGTATTTT
CDR3: CASSLGGSTDTQYF

J: TRBJ1-2
V: TRBV5-1
size: -
D: TRBD1
DNA: TGCGCCAGCAGCTTGGAAAGGACAGGGGGTAATGGCTACACCTTC
CDR3: CASSLERTGGNGYTF

J: TRBJ1-5
V: TRBV18
size: -
D: TRBD1
DNA: TGTGCCAGCTCACAACAACAGGGGGAGGGCCAGCCCCAGCATTTT
CDR3: CASSQQQGEGQPQHF

J: TRBJ1-4
V: TRBV7-2
size: -
D: TRBD1
DNA: TGTGCCAGCAGCCCTGGACAGGGCTTTGAAAAACTGTTTTTT
CDR3: CASSPGQGFEKLFF

J: TRBJ1-2
V: TRBV27
size: -
D: -
DNA: TGTGCCAGCAGTTACAGGGACAACTATGGCTACACCTTC
CDR3: CASSYRDNYGYTF

J: TRBJ2-1
V: TRBV6-6
size: once
D: TRBD1
DNA: TGTGCCAGCAGTTCCCACCAGGGGGCGGAGCAGTTCTTC
CDR3: CASSSHQGAEQFF

J: TRBJ2-7
V: TRBV6-6
size: -
D: -
DNA: TGTGCCAGCAGTTACGAGAGCAGGGGATACGAGCAGTACTTC
CDR3: CASSYESRGYEQYF

J: TRBJ2-3
V: TRBV7-2
size: -
D: TRBD1
DNA: TGTGCCAGCAGCGGGGACAGGGCTCGGAAGTATTTT
CDR3: CASSGDRARKYF

J: TRBJ1-2
V: TRBV7-9
size: -
D: -
DNA: TGTGCCCTCTCAGAGGCGGGTTCTGGTGGCTACACCTTC
CDR3: CALSEAGSGGYTF

J: TRBJ2-5
V: TRBV19
size: -
D: TRBD2
DNA: TGTGCCAGTAGTATAGCCCGACTAGCGGGGGACTTTCAAGAGACCCAGTACTTC
CDR3: CASSIARLAGDFQETQYF

J: TRBJ1-2
V: TRBV19
size: -
D: -
DNA: TGTGCCAGTACCGCGTCCGGCCTATCAGGCTATGGCTACACCTTC
CDR3: CASTASGLSGYGYTF

J: TRBJ1-4
V: TRBV7-9
size: once
D: TRBD1
DNA: TGTGCCAGCAGCTTAGGCGTAGGGGGCACTAATGAAAAACTGTTTTTT
CDR3: CASSLGVGGTNEKLFF

J: TRBJ1-1
V: TRBV5-1
size: -
D: -
DNA: TGCGCCAGCAGCTTGGTTCAGGGGTGGAACACTGAAGCTTTCTTT
CDR3: CASSLVQGWNTEAFF

J: TRBJ2-1
V: TRBV3-1/TRBV3-2
size: -
D: TRBD1
DNA: TGTGCCAGCAGCCAGTTACCGGGACAGGGGCCCAATGAGCAGTTCTTC
CDR3: CASSQLPGQGPNEQFF

J: TRBJ2-3
V: TRBV5-1
size: -
D: TRBD2
DNA: TGCGCCAGCAGCCTAGCAGGCGGGGGGGCAGATACGCAGTATTTT
CDR3: CASSLAGGGADTQYF

J: TRBJ2-7
V: TRBV21-1
size: -
D: -
DNA: TGTGCCAGCAGCAAAGGGCAGGGCAAGCACGAGCAGTACTTC
CDR3: CASSKGQGKHEQYF

J: TRBJ2-5
V: TRBV19
size: -
D: TRBD1
DNA: TGTGCCAGTAGTATATTGACAGGGGGCGCGGAGACCCAGTACTTC
CDR3: CASSILTGGAETQYF

J: TRBJ1-5
V: TRBV2
size: -
D: -
DNA: TGTGCCAGCAGTGAAATATATAGCAATCAGCCCCAGCATTTT
CDR3: CASSEIYSNQPQHF

J: TRBJ2-1
V: TRBV2
size: -
D: -
DNA: TGTGCCAGCAGTGATCGGTTTAAAAGCTCCTACAATGAGCAGTTCTTC
CDR3: CASSDRFKSSYNEQFF

J: TRBJ1-4
V: TRBV7-9
size: -
D: -
DNA: TGTGCCAGCAGCTCTAATGTCCGCGGTCTGGCTAATGAAAAACTGTTTTTT
CDR3: CASSSNVRGLANEKLFF

J: TRBJ1-4
V: TRBV19
size: -
D: TRBD1
DNA: TGTGCCAGTACAGTCGTGGGACAGTTGGAAAAACTGTTTTTT
CDR3: CASTVVGQLEKLFF

J: TRBJ2-1
V: TRBV3-1/TRBV3-2
size: -
D: -
DNA: TGTGCCAGCAGCCAAGTCGGCGCCATGGGCCCCAGTGAGCAGTTCTTC
CDR3: CASSQVGAMGPSEQFF

J: TRBJ1-2
V: TRBV4-1
size: once
D: TRBD1
DNA: TGCGCCAGCAGCCCGGGACAGCCGATTAACTATGGCTACACCTTC
CDR3: CASSPGQPINYGYTF

J: TRBJ1-1
V: TRBV19
size: -
D: TRBD1
DNA: TGTGCCAGTAAAAGAGACAGGGGGCTGGGCACTGAAGCTTTCTTT
CDR3: CASKRDRGLGTEAFF

J: TRBJ2-5
V: TRBV29-1
size: -
D: -
DNA: TGCAGCGTTAATCGGGGATTAAAAGAGACCCAGTACTTC
CDR3: CSVNRGLKETQYF

J: TRBJ2-7
V: TRBV28
size: once
D: -
DNA: TGTGCCAGCAGTTTCCGGGGAGTCTCCTACGAGCAGTACTTC
CDR3: CASSFRGVSYEQYF

J: TRBJ2-7
V: TRBV2
size: -
D: TRBD2
DNA: TGTGCCTGTGAGGCTAGCGGGAGCTACGAGCAGTACTTC
CDR3: CACEASGSYEQYF

J: TRBJ1-4
V: TRBV29-1
size: once
D: -
DNA: TGCAGCGCCAAGACAGAGAGGAATGAAAAACTGTTTTTT
CDR3: CSAKTERNEKLFF

J: TRBJ2-2
V: TRBV7-9
size: -
D: -
DNA: TGTGCCAGCAGCCTAGACAGGCATAACACCGGGGAGCTGTTTTTT
CDR3: CASSLDRHNTGELFF

J: TRBJ2-5
V: TRBV28
size: once
D: -
DNA: TGTGCCAGCAGTTTGGGTCTGCGGGACCAGTACTTC
CDR3: CASSLGLRDQYF

J: TRBJ1-1
V: TRBV18
size: -
D: -
DNA: TGTGCCAGCTCACCAGCCAACCGTTGGAGGACTGAAGCTTTCTTT
CDR3: CASSPANRWRTEAFF

J: TRBJ1-5
V: TRBV3-1/TRBV3-2
size: -
D: -
DNA: TGTGCCAGCAGCCAAGATCGGTCTAGCAATCAGCCCCAGCATTTT
CDR3: CASSQDRSSNQPQHF

J: TRBJ1-3
V: TRBV7-6
size: once
D: TRBD1
DNA: TGTGCCAGCAGCGGGGGACAGGGTAATGGAAACACCATATATTTT
CDR3: CASSGGQGNGNTIYF

J: TRBJ2-7
V: TRBV6-5
size: once
D: TRBD1
DNA: TGTGCCAGTTGGGACAGGGGGCATTACGAGCAGTACTTC
CDR3: CASWDRGHYEQYF

J: TRBJ2-6
V: TRBV5-1
size: -
D: -
DNA: TGCGCCAGCAGCTCACGACTCGGTGGGGCCAACGTCCTGACTTTC
CDR3: CASSSRLGGANVLTF

J: TRBJ2-3
V: TRBV27
size: -
D: -
DNA: TGTGCCAGCAGGTCTCTAGACGAAAAGCAGTATTTT
CDR3: CASRSLDEKQYF

J: TRBJ1-5
V: TRBV6-5
size: -
D: -
DNA: TGTGCCAGCAGTATCAGGAGGAATCAGCCCCAGCATTTT
CDR3: CASSIRRNQPQHF

J: TRBJ1-1
V: TRBV10-3
size: -
D: -
DNA: TGTGCCATCAGTGAGTCTGACCAGGCGGGACAAGCTTTCTTT
CDR3: CAISESDQAGQAFF

J: TRBJ2-1
V: TRBV4-3
size: -
D: -
DNA: TGCGCCAGCAGCCAGCAGAGAGGCGGTTACAATGAGCAGTTCTTC
CDR3: CASSQQRGGYNEQFF

J: TRBJ2-7
V: TRBV6-2/TRBV6-3
size: -
D: -
DNA: TGTGCCAGCAGTTCCCCCGAACCGTCAGGCTACGAGCAGTACTTC
CDR3: CASSSPEPSGYEQYF

J: TRBJ1-1
V: TRBV5-1
size: -
D: TRBD1
DNA: TGCGCCAGCAGCCTCCAGGGACAGGGGGCGACTGGTACTGAAGCTTTCTTT
CDR3: CASSLQGQGATGTEAFF

J: TRBJ2-1
V: TRBV12-3/TRBV12-4
size: -
D: -
DNA: TGTGCCAGCAGTGACGAAGGGGACAATGAGCAGTTCTTC
CDR3: CASSDEGDNEQFF

J: TRBJ1-5
V: TRBV27
size: once
D: TRBD1
DNA: TGTGCCAGCAGTTTCGGGACAGGGGGCAATCAGCCCCAGCATTTT
CDR3: CASSFGTGGNQPQHF

J: TRBJ1-5
V: TRBV9
size: -
D: -
DNA: TGTGCCAGCAGCCTTCGGGGGGTTAGCAATCAGCCCCAGCATTTT
CDR3: CASSLRGVSNQPQHF

J: TRBJ1-2
V: TRBV30
size: -
D: -
DNA: TGTGCCTGGAGTGTCAAGGCAGGGACTGGCTATGGCTACACCTTC
CDR3: CAWSVKAGTGYGYTF

J: TRBJ2-7
V: TRBV5-8
size: -
D: -
DNA: TGTGCCAGCAGCTTTACCCCGGCGGGATTTTTTTCCTCCTACGAGCAGTACTTC
CDR3: CASSFTPAGFFSSYEQYF

J: TRBJ2-1
V: TRBV2
size: -
D: -
DNA: TGTGCCAGCAGTTATGGACTAAGCGGACCCACCTACAATGAGCAGTTCTTC
CDR3: CASSYGLSGPTYNEQFF

J: TRBJ2-3
V: TRBV7-9
size: -
D: TRBD1
DNA: TGTGCCAGCAGCTTAGGTTTCCAGGGGGCTAAGGCAGATACGCAGTATTTT
CDR3: CASSLGFQGAKADTQYF

J: TRBJ1-6
V: TRBV6-1
size: few
D: -
DNA: TGTGCCAGCAGTGATGAGTATAATTCACCCCTCCACTTT
CDR3: CASSDEYNSPLHF

J: TRBJ1-1
V: TRBV5-1
size: -
D: TRBD1
DNA: TGCGCCAGCAGCTCATTTTCCTCCGGGACAGGGGGGAACACTGAAGCTTTCTTT
CDR3: CASSSFSSGTGGNTEAFF

J: TRBJ2-7
V: TRBV28
size: -
D: TRBD1
DNA: TGTGCCAGCAGGCTGCCCGGGACAGGGGGGGAGCAGTACTTC
CDR3: CASRLPGTGGEQYF

J: TRBJ1-2
V: TRBV28
size: -
D: -
DNA: TGTGCCAGCAGGTCTCCGGCTCGGGGTGGCTACACCTTC
CDR3: CASRSPARGGYTF

J: TRBJ2-6
V: TRBV6-7
size: -
D: TRBD2
DNA: TGTGCCAGGGGTATAATAGCGGGAGGAATTGGGGCCAACGTCCTGACTTTC
CDR3: CARGIIAGGIGANVLTF